This is a list of T cell receptor beta chains from one sample in a study of metastatic and nonmetastatic thyroid tumors. TCRdb recomputed clones from the PCR reads via MiXCR. The sample carries about 24,000 clones, more than 20% recorded once. The specimen sequenced was blood. Every receptor here comes from a male donor with papillary thyroid cancer or a benign thyroid nodule (not recorded which). Some clones in this sample may be carry-over from other donors' samples. Each CDR3 is given with its conserved first and last residue. The size of a clone is reported for some rows only, either as once, few or many, or as a class for expanded clones.

V gene: TRBV6-1
clone size: medium-sized
J gene: TRBJ2-7
CDR3 protein: CASSPGDNEQYF

V gene: TRBV24-1
clone size: NA
J gene: TRBJ2-5
CDR3 protein: CATSDPHGVQETQYF

V gene: TRBV11-1
clone size: NA
J gene: TRBJ2-6
CDR3 protein: CASSTTGNPTGANVLTF

V gene: TRBV20-1
clone size: NA
J gene: TRBJ2-1
CDR3 protein: CSAIRGRSSGYNEQFF

V gene: TRBV12-3/TRBV12-4
clone size: few
J gene: TRBJ1-3
CDR3 protein: CASIFMSSGNTIYF

V gene: TRBV10-1
clone size: many
J gene: TRBJ1-2
CDR3 protein: CASSGAEDYGYTF

V gene: TRBV25-1
clone size: NA
J gene: TRBJ1-2
CDR3 protein: CASIDQDRYGYTF

V gene: TRBV5-6
clone size: many
J gene: TRBJ2-7
CDR3 protein: CASSLDRDEQYF

V gene: TRBV6-1
clone size: medium-sized
J gene: TRBJ1-5
CDR3 protein: CASRRSNQPQHF

V gene: TRBV4-1
clone size: medium-sized
J gene: TRBJ1-2
CDR3 protein: CASSQDSNTAPGGYTF

V gene: TRBV2
clone size: many
J gene: TRBJ2-5
CDR3 protein: CASSEVRQGAGETQYF

V gene: TRBV11-2
clone size: many
J gene: TRBJ2-3
CDR3 protein: CASSARTNTDTQYF

V gene: TRBV3-1
clone size: NA
J gene: TRBJ2-5
CDR3 protein: CASSQWVLGDQETQYF

V gene: TRBV30
clone size: many
J gene: TRBJ1-1
CDR3 protein: CAWSVGSGAFF

V gene: TRBV4-3
clone size: many
J gene: TRBJ2-5
CDR3 protein: CASSQGWTGQETQYF

V gene: TRBV12-3/TRBV12-4
clone size: many
J gene: TRBJ1-4
CDR3 protein: CASSYRQGGDEKLFF

V gene: TRBV20-1
clone size: many
J gene: TRBJ2-7
CDR3 protein: CSALWTSGRAYEQYF

V gene: TRBV10-3
clone size: NA
J gene: TRBJ2-5
CDR3 protein: CAISAGQPEETQYF

V gene: TRBV6-4
clone size: NA
J gene: TRBJ2-1
CDR3 protein: CASSEGDYNEQFF

V gene: TRBV2
clone size: NA
J gene: TRBJ2-1
CDR3 protein: CASYSRLYNEQFF

V gene: TRBV11-3
clone size: NA
J gene: TRBJ2-3
CDR3 protein: CASNPGTWATDTQYF

V gene: TRBV28
clone size: medium-sized
J gene: TRBJ1-4
CDR3 protein: CASSDPDRDNEKLFF

V gene: TRBV19
clone size: many
J gene: TRBJ1-1
CDR3 protein: CASSIRGVHTEAFF

V gene: TRBV10-2
clone size: few
J gene: TRBJ2-5
CDR3 protein: CASRLAGQETQYF

V gene: TRBV6-4
clone size: few
J gene: TRBJ2-7
CDR3 protein: CASRGAYEQYF

V gene: TRBV28
clone size: NA
J gene: TRBJ1-2
CDR3 protein: CASSFPGRARGYGYTF

V gene: TRBV6-2/TRBV6-3
clone size: medium-sized
J gene: TRBJ1-5
CDR3 protein: CASSYPGGGQPQHF

V gene: TRBV5-1
clone size: many
J gene: TRBJ2-5
CDR3 protein: CASSLVSTAGYQETQYF

V gene: TRBV6-1
clone size: many
J gene: TRBJ2-4
CDR3 protein: CASRRTGDRGDIQYF

V gene: TRBV3-1
clone size: many
J gene: TRBJ2-3
CDR3 protein: CASSDGADTQYF

V gene: TRBV25-1
clone size: NA
J gene: TRBJ2-7
CDR3 protein: CASSETRGHKNYEQYF

V gene: TRBV6-1
clone size: few
J gene: TRBJ1-2
CDR3 protein: CASRRTGGADGYTF

V gene: TRBV12-3/TRBV12-4
clone size: many
J gene: TRBJ2-6
CDR3 protein: CASTRSGANVLTF

V gene: TRBV11-1
clone size: NA
J gene: TRBJ2-1
CDR3 protein: CASSITLGQPLDEQFF

V gene: TRBV6-1
clone size: many
J gene: TRBJ2-3
CDR3 protein: CASSPQGLATTDTQYF

V gene: TRBV11-2
clone size: NA
J gene: TRBJ2-7
CDR3 protein: CASSSGTSGRWYEQYF

V gene: TRBV5-1
clone size: many
J gene: TRBJ2-7
CDR3 protein: CASSRPGGSEQYF

V gene: TRBV20-1
clone size: NA
J gene: TRBJ2-6
CDR3 protein: CSASVGTGANVLTF

V gene: TRBV4-1
clone size: medium-sized
J gene: TRBJ2-7
CDR3 protein: CASSQGEGGFYEQYF

V gene: TRBV6-1
clone size: many
J gene: TRBJ2-2
CDR3 protein: CASSKTLSGELGELFF

V gene: TRBV4-2
clone size: many
J gene: TRBJ1-1
CDR3 protein: CASSQVFHNRGQDTEAFF

V gene: TRBV12-3/TRBV12-4
clone size: many
J gene: TRBJ1-2
CDR3 protein: CASSDTDRTSHGYTF

V gene: TRBV6-2/TRBV6-3
clone size: many
J gene: TRBJ1-4
CDR3 protein: CASNDRPDEKLFF

V gene: TRBV20-1
clone size: few
J gene: TRBJ1-5
CDR3 protein: CSARDEAGDSADQPQHF

V gene: TRBV6-1
clone size: few
J gene: TRBJ2-1
CDR3 protein: CASREGGAYNEQFF

V gene: TRBV15
clone size: NA
J gene: TRBJ1-2
CDR3 protein: CATSRDSMEGYTF

V gene: TRBV11-2
clone size: NA
J gene: TRBJ2-7
CDR3 protein: CASSPRGHPYEQYF

V gene: TRBV6-4
clone size: medium-sized
J gene: TRBJ2-2
CDR3 protein: CASSEGQSETGELFF

V gene: TRBV12-3/TRBV12-4
clone size: NA
J gene: TRBJ1-6
CDR3 protein: CASSMAGGSPLHF

V gene: TRBV5-1
clone size: many
J gene: TRBJ1-4
CDR3 protein: CASSLGQGREKLFF

V gene: TRBV20-1
clone size: once
J gene: TRBJ2-1
CDR3 protein: CSASIIAGGYYNEQFF

V gene: TRBV7-9
clone size: many
J gene: TRBJ2-7
CDR3 protein: CASTSWEDEQYF

V gene: TRBV28
clone size: medium-sized
J gene: TRBJ2-5
CDR3 protein: CASCINVAGGETQYF

V gene: TRBV6-1
clone size: few
J gene: TRBJ1-2
CDR3 protein: CASSEGITGTGYGYTF

V gene: TRBV9
clone size: many
J gene: TRBJ2-3
CDR3 protein: CASSASASRDTQYF

V gene: TRBV7-2
clone size: medium-sized
J gene: TRBJ2-5
CDR3 protein: CASSLKETQYF

V gene: TRBV7-6
clone size: many
J gene: TRBJ1-6
CDR3 protein: CASSLVSSYNSPLHF

V gene: TRBV2
clone size: NA
J gene: TRBJ1-5
CDR3 protein: CATSGRNSNQPQHF